The subject of this entry is one T cell receptor beta chain. Its target is unknown. These data come from a study of T cell responses to AZD1222 COVID-19 vaccine. Whole-study results and caveats: Elevations in Spike-specific TCR breadth and depth followed administration of two AZD1222 doses. Clonal diversity was possibly underestimated; the donors were predominantly white British and more often female.

This CDR3 contains 14 residues. Germline CDR1 is SGHTS and CDR2 is YDEGEE. V dropped 4 bases and J dropped 3 bases, with 13 bases sitting between them. Data came from immunoSEQ multiplex PCR; TCRdb stores just in-frame clones and leaves some out. The table records about 130,000 clones, over 75% of them present only once. The chain employs TRBV5-8 and TRBJ1-2; D unresolved. The sequences come from peripheral blood, collected on day 0 of AZD1222 vaccination. This receptor was taken from an adult in good health. DNA of the CDR3: TGTGCCAGCAGCGTTATAACAGCCGACTATGGCTACACCTTC. The encoded protein is CASSVITADYGYTF.